Shown below are 14 T cell receptor beta chains from a single sample sequenced in a study of cytomegalovirus exposure and HLA in healthy donors. Amplification used 60 Vbeta primers and 13 Jbeta primers. Produced via immunoSEQ multiplex PCR; TCRdb's table is partial and in-frame only. This sample has about 120,000 clones, with 81% found just once. The sequencing sample was made of PBMCs. These receptors came from a man between 18 and 35 years old in good health and CMV-seropositive.

The chain recombines TRBV25-1 with TRBJ2-7, with D possibly TRBD1 on 5 matching bases. V lost 6 bases, J lost 2 bases, and 17 bases lay in between. The germline V gene has CDR1 MGHDK and CDR2 SYGVNS. The CDR3 runs to 15 residues. The CDR3 protein is CASSESRQRPYEQYF. CDR3 nucleotide sequence: TGTGCCAGCAGCGAAAGCCGACAGAGGCCCTACGAGCAGTACTTC.

The chain has TRBV19 and TRBJ2-2; 7 bases line up with TRBD1. Germline values: CDR1 LNHDA, CDR2 SQIVND (reference sequence). The V gene end was trimmed by 9 bases and the J gene end by 1 base; junction bases not matched to a gene: 2. The CDR3 sequence is 13 residues long. The CDR3 nucleotides read TGTGCCAGCCGGGACAGGAACACCGGGGAGCTGTTTTTT. Amino acids: CASRDRNTGELFF.

CDR3 protein: CASSLAATHGYTF. In DNA, the CDR3 is TGTGCCAGCAGCTTAGCGGCCACCCATGGCTACACCTTC. The chain recombines TRBV7-9 with TRBJ1-2; no clear D. There are 13 residues in the CDR3. The V end lost 0 bases, the J end lost 6 bases, and 8 bases lay between the germline ends. From germline, CDR1 is SEHNR and CDR2 FQNEAQ (reference sequence).

This chain connects TRBV11-2 to TRBJ2-3; D is perhaps TRBD1 (6 bases). The V gene lost 4 bases and the J gene lost 1 base, with 21 bases spanning the gap. The germline V gene encodes CDR1 SGHAT and CDR2 FQNNGV. CDR3 length: 18 residues. This chain's CDR3 is CASSSGTLRQDRTDTQYF. CDR3 in DNA: TGTGCCAGCAGCTCTGGAACTTTAAGACAGGACCGCACAGATACGCAGTATTTT.

The chain carries TRBV10-3 and TRBJ2-3, with D possibly being TRBD2 (5 bases). Germline values: CDR1 ENHRY, CDR2 SYGVKD. V lost 0 bases to trimming and J lost 1 base, with 11 bases between them. This CDR3 spans 16 amino acids. CDR3 amino acids: CAISESRESGTDTQYF. CDR3 coding DNA: TGTGCCATCAGTGAGTCAAGGGAGTCGGGCACAGATACGCAGTATTTT.

A single count supports this clone. The chain recombines TRBV9 with TRBJ1-3; D may be TRBD1 (5 bases). V lost 0 bases to trimming and J lost 0 bases, with 13 bases between them. The CDR3 extends over 17 amino acids. Germline V lookup: CDR1 SGDLS, CDR2 YYNGEE. The CDR3 DNA reads TGTGCCAGCAGCGTAGAAGAAGGGGCCTTCTCTGGAAACACCATATATTTT. Its translation is CASSVEEGAFSGNTIYF.

This clone has just one count. The CDR3 region has the DNA TGTGCCAGCAGCTTAGTCCAGGGAAGGAACACTGAAGCTTTCTTT. It translates to CASSLVQGRNTEAFF. The chain joins TRBV7-2 to TRBJ1-1, with a tentative D call TRBD1 (5 bases). V lost 1 base and J lost 1, with 10 bases in between. The CDR3 covers 15 residues. The germline gives CDR1 SGHTA, CDR2 FQGNSA.

This clone was detected many times. The chain is built from TRBV2 and TRBJ1-4; D may be TRBD1 (6 bases). Germline CDR1 is SNHLY and CDR2 is FYNNEI. The CDR3 runs 12 residues. Trimming pared 7 bases from V and 10 bases from J, leaving 13 bases between. The CDR3 loop reads CASTGDAPKLFF. The DNA of the CDR3 is TGTGCCAGCACAGGGGACGCGCCAAAACTGTTTTTT. The whole variable domain, remainder taken from reference TRBV2 and TRBJ1-4, is EPEVTQTPSHQVTQMGQEVILRCVPISNHLYFYWYRQILGQKVEFLVSFYNNEISEKSEIFDDQFSVERPDGSNFTLKIRSTKLEDSAMYFCASTGDAPKLFFGSGTQLSVL.

The genes are TRBV7-9 and TRBJ2-5, with 8 positions matching TRBD1. The CDR3 contains 12 residues. Unmatched junction bases numbered 12, after V lost 10 bases and J lost 11 bases. CDR1 is SEHNR, CDR2 FQNEAQ, per germline (reference sequence). Written as DNA, the CDR3 is TGTGCCACCCGACAGGGGCAGGGGGAGCAGTACTTC. This codes for CATRQGQGEQYF. Full variable domain (missing parts from reference TRBV7-9 and TRBJ2-5): DTGVSQNPRHKITKRGQNVTFRCDPISEHNRLYWYRQTLGQGPEFLTYFQNEAQLEKSRLLSDRFSAERPKGSFSTLEIQRTEQGDSAMYLCATRQGQGEQYFGPGTRLLVL.

This clone was seen only once. This chain uses TRBV2 with TRBJ1-1; D ambiguous. Germline V lookup: CDR1 SNHLY, CDR2 FYNNEI. Trimming took 8 bases from V and 5 from J, leaving 15 bases between them. The CDR3 totals 13 residues. The CDR3 spells CASYAHPRTEAFF. The CDR3 DNA reads TGTGCCAGCTATGCACACCCGAGGACTGAAGCTTTCTTT.

This chain uses TRBV7-9 with TRBJ2-3; D possibly corresponds to TRBD1 (5 bases). CDR1 SEHNR and CDR2 FQNEAQ come from the germline V gene (reference sequence). V was pared by 1 base and J by 0 bases, with 8 bases between. The CDR3 covers 15 residues. This chain's CDR3 is CASSLGGMSTDTQYF. DNA of the CDR3: TGTGCCAGCAGCTTAGGGGGCATGAGCACAGATACGCAGTATTTT.

The chain links TRBV18 to TRBJ2-1, with 7 bases matching TRBD2. This CDR3 is 18 amino acids long. Germline values: CDR1 KGHSH, CDR2 LQKENI. V shed 0 bases and J 0 bases; nucleotides not matched to a gene: 8. CDR3 residues: CASSPPGGTTSSYNEQFF. The CDR3 coding sequence is TGTGCCAGCTCACCACCGGGGGGGACTACGTCCTCCTACAATGAGCAGTTCTTC.

This chain uses TRBV7-9 with TRBJ1-6; maybe TRBD1 (5 bases). The CDR3 length is 16 residues. CDR1 is SEHNR and CDR2 is FQNEAQ in the germline V gene (reference sequence). V dropped 3 bases and J dropped 8 bases, with 17 bases sitting between them. Here the CDR3 reads CASSFLRTPNYSPLHF. The CDR3 coding sequence is TGTGCCAGCAGCTTCCTTCGGACACCAAATTATTCACCCCTCCACTTT.

This clone was counted once. This chain uses TRBV19 with TRBJ1-3, with D unresolved. The V end lost 1 base, the J end lost 1 base, and 5 bases lay between the germline ends. Germline V gene lookup returns CDR1 LNHDA and CDR2 SQIVND (reference sequence). This CDR3 contains 14 residues. CDR3 region: CASSIAGSGNTIYF. The DNA of the CDR3 is TGTGCCAGTAGTATAGCGGGATCTGGAAACACCATATATTTT.